These T cell receptor beta chains were read from a single sample in a study of blood T cell repertoires in COVID-19. Produced via immunoSEQ multiplex PCR; TCRdb's table is partial and in-frame only. The repertoire includes approximately 93,000 clones, under 80% of them detected once, and roughly 3.9% sits in the top ten. The sequenced sample was peripheral blood. The receptors were gathered from a man in his 70s with COVID-19, enrolled during active disease. CDR3s include the opening cysteine and the closing phenylalanine or tryptophan. A D gene is named only where the DNA matches it firmly. Clone sizes are given selectively: once, few, many, or a class where the clone is expanded.

clone_size d_call j_call v_call cdr3_aa cdr3_nt
few - TRBJ1-1 TRBV5-1 CASSLEGRGSLYNTEAFF TGCGCCAGCAGCTTGGAGGGGCGGGGTAGCCTCTACAACACTGAAGCTTTCTTT
- TRBD2 TRBJ2-1 TRBV5-5 CASSFVVAGYNEQFF TGTGCCAGCAGCTTCGTGGTAGCGGGTTACAATGAGCAGTTCTTC
once TRBD1 TRBJ1-4 TRBV5-6 CASSQGQGYNEKLFF TGTGCCAGCAGCCAAGGACAGGGCTATAATGAAAAACTGTTTTTT
once TRBD1 TRBJ2-7 TRBV6-6 CASGTGLREQYF TGTGCCAGCGGGACAGGGTTGCGGGAGCAGTACTTC
- - TRBJ2-2 TRBV2 CASSGRLAGELFF TGTGCCAGCAGTGGTCGACTAGCCGGGGAGCTGTTTTTT
- TRBD1 TRBJ2-7 TRBV10-3 CAIQGQSYEQYF TGTGCCATCCAGGGACAGTCCTACGAGCAGTACTTC
few TRBD1 TRBJ1-1 TRBV5-1 CASSFRQGGNTEAFF TGCGCCAGCAGCTTCCGACAGGGTGGGAACACTGAAGCTTTCTTT
- - TRBJ2-1 TRBV7-8 CASSLVGGFSWEQFF TGTGCCAGCAGCTTAGTAGGTGGGTTTAGCTGGGAGCAGTTCTTC
few - TRBJ1-1 TRBV11-3 CASSPGVEKGNTEAFF TGTGCCAGCAGCCCCGGGGTTGAGAAGGGGAACACTGAAGCTTTCTTT
few - TRBJ2-7 TRBV7-9 CASSSTYEQYF TGTGCCAGCAGCTCCACCTACGAGCAGTACTTC
- TRBD2 TRBJ2-7 TRBV6-5 CASRRSGARSEQYF TGTGCCAGCAGAAGAAGCGGGGCGAGGAGCGAGCAGTACTTC
medium-sized - TRBJ2-3 TRBV4-2 CASSQDTGNAEYF TGTGCCAGCAGCCAAGATACGGGAAATGCGGAGTATTTT
- - TRBJ2-1 TRBV3-1/TRBV3-2 CASSQKGGPGFF TGTGCCAGCAGCCAGAAGGGAGGACCGGGATTCTTC
- TRBD1 TRBJ2-7 TRBV30 CAWRTGAAYEQYF TGTGCCTGGAGGACAGGGGCGGCCTACGAGCAGTACTTC
few TRBD1 TRBJ2-3 TRBV5-4 CASSTYDRGHTQYF TGTGCCAGCAGCACCTACGACAGGGGGCATACGCAGTATTTT
- TRBD2 TRBJ2-1 TRBV19 CASKGYSGISYNEQFF TGTGCCAGTAAGGGATATAGCGGGATCTCCTACAATGAGCAGTTCTTC
- TRBD2 TRBJ2-1 TRBV4-2 CASSQDIAGSYNEQFF TGTGCCAGCAGCCAAGACATAGCGGGAAGCTACAATGAGCAGTTCTTC
- TRBD1 TRBJ2-7 TRBV7-2 CASSQDRGESYEQYF TGTGCCAGCAGCCAAGACAGGGGAGAGTCCTACGAGCAGTACTTC
- - TRBJ2-3 TRBV15 CATSISGGNTQYF TGTGCCACCAGCATATCAGGGGGGAATACGCAGTATTTT
- - TRBJ2-2 TRBV6-5 CASSYLQGTGELFF TGTGCCAGCAGTTACCTACAGGGTACCGGGGAGCTGTTTTTT
- - TRBJ2-7 TRBV6-1 CASSESGQVYEQYF TGTGCCAGCAGTGAAAGTGGGCAGGTCTACGAGCAGTACTTC
few TRBD1 TRBJ1-1 TRBV25-1 CASSEQQGSTEAFF TGTGCCAGCAGTGAACAACAGGGGAGCACTGAAGCTTTCTTT
- TRBD1 TRBJ2-1 TRBV12-3/TRBV12-4 CATSPGQGEEQFF TGTGCCACCTCCCCAGGACAGGGCGAGGAGCAGTTCTTC
- TRBD2 TRBJ2-2 TRBV11-3 CASSFGRTSGGTGELFF TGTGCCAGCAGCTTTGGCCGGACTAGCGGAGGCACCGGGGAGCTGTTTTTT
- TRBD1 TRBJ2-7 TRBV5-5 CASSLEWTGLGEQYF TGTGCCAGCAGCTTGGAGTGGACAGGGCTCGGCGAGCAGTACTTC
- TRBD2 TRBJ2-1 TRBV15 CATSRLGTRSYNEQFF TGTGCCACCAGCAGACTCGGGACTAGGTCCTACAATGAGCAGTTCTTC
many - TRBJ2-7 TRBV28 CASSTWTSDFYEQYF TGTGCCAGCAGTACTTGGACTTCCGACTTTTACGAGCAGTACTTC
few TRBD1 TRBJ2-5 TRBV5-8 CASSLGPTGGQETQYF TGTGCCAGCAGCCTGGGCCCGACAGGGGGCCAAGAGACCCAGTACTTC
- TRBD1 TRBJ2-1 TRBV5-1 CASSLPGTGINEQFF TGCGCCAGCAGCTTACCCGGGACAGGGATCAATGAGCAGTTCTTC
- - TRBJ1-5 TRBV4-1 CASSQEQSNQPQHF TGCGCCAGCAGCCAAGAGCAGAGCAATCAGCCCCAGCATTTT
- - TRBJ1-3 TRBV3-1/TRBV3-2 CASSSGPAGNTIYF TGTGCCAGCAGCAGCGGGCCTGCCGGAAACACCATATATTTT